The table lists the clone carrying this T cell receptor beta chain with many counts. The antigen is not known. This sample is drawn from a study of molecular identifiers for immune sequencing clone quantification. Across the whole study: For replicates, RNA isolated from roughly 21,000 or 96,000 naive CD8 cells was divided into five portions, of which four were sequenced.

Study conclusions and caveats: Molecules of identical TCR sharing a barcode could underestimate highly expanded clone sizes. The share of molecules held by clones above 20 RNA copies was over 97% in effector cells and under 1% in naive cells.

Preparation of the bulk TCR libraries relied on previously described methods and listed TCR primers. TCRdb recomputed calls from the PCR reads with MiXCR, one row per CDR3 protein. The data show about 640,000 distinct CDR3 sequences, just under 20% seen once. This CDR3 has 12 amino acids. V dropped 0 bases and J dropped 7 bases, with 3 bases sitting between them. The sequence derives from a human donor in good health. Some libraries in this study had Jurkat cell RNA spiked in. V and J are TRBV12-3 or TRBV12-4 and TRBJ2-2; D unclear. The sample consisted of naive CD8+ T cells from blood, with Jurkat cell RNA spiked in. As for subset: FACS-sorted CD8+CD4-CCR7+CD45RA+ naive T cells. CDR3 amino acids: CASSLASGELFF. DNA of the CDR3: TGTGCCAGCAGTTTAGCCAGCGGGGAGCTGTTTTTT.